These 9 T cell receptor beta chains were all obtained from the same sample, sequenced in a study of blood T cell repertoires in COVID-19. Here immunoSEQ multiplex PCR was the method, and the copy in TCRdb shows in-frame clones only, minus some. The sample lists 160,000 or so clones; roughly 91% were seen once. The sample comprised peripheral blood. The receptor source for this set is a man aged 18 to 29 with acute or convalescent COVID-19.

The chain recombines TRBV14 with TRBJ2-7, with 9 bases that match TRBD2. The CDR3 spans 14 residues. Germline-derived CDR1 and CDR2 are SGHDN and FVKESK. V was pared by 4 bases and J by 6 bases, with 7 bases of the junction left unmatched. The CDR3 bases are TGTGCCAGCAGCCCCCAGCGGGGGGCCGCCGAGCAGTACTTC. This encodes CASSPQRGAAEQYF.

The gene calls are TRBV3-1 (or the pseudogene TRBV3-2) and TRBJ1-2; D might be TRBD1 (6 bases). Deletions cut 0 bases from V and 2 bases from J, with 7 bases between. There are 14 residues in the CDR3. The germline gives CDR1 LGHDT, CDR2 YNNKEL (reference sequence). CDR3 sequence reads: CASSQDRGNYGYTF. DNA for the CDR3: TGTGCCAGCAGCCAAGATAGGGGGAACTATGGCTACACCTTC.

This chain links TRBV4-1 with TRBJ2-5, with 11 positions matching TRBD2. In germline, CDR1 is MGHRA, CDR2 YSYEKL. The CDR3 contains 15 residues. V lost 3 bases and J lost 5; bases outside the gene matches: 5. Here the CDR3 reads CASSHGGLAEETQYF. CDR3 sequence (DNA): TGCGCCAGCAGCCATGGGGGACTAGCGGAGGAGACCCAGTACTTC.

The rearrangement uses TRBV27 and TRBJ2-3; D is perhaps TRBD2 (5 bases). The germline CDR1 and CDR2 sequences are MNHEY and SMNVEV (reference sequence). This CDR3 spans 17 amino acids. V was trimmed by 8 bases and J by 0 bases, leaving 21 bases between them. Written as DNA, the CDR3 is TGTGCCAGCGGTCCACCTAGCAGGTGGTATAGCACAGATACGCAGTATTTT. As protein: CASGPPSRWYSTDTQYF.

The chain joins TRBV4-1 to TRBJ2-7; unclear D gene. The ends were cut back, 3 bases at V and 2 bases at J, with 11 bases in the middle. Germline V gives CDR1 MGHRA, CDR2 YSYEKL. This CDR3 is built from 14 residues. This CDR3 is CASSHTPGTYEQYF. Written as DNA, the CDR3 is TGCGCCAGCAGCCACACCCCCGGTACCTACGAGCAGTACTTC.

This sequence joins TRBV19 and TRBJ1-1; D is unresolved. CDR3 length: 14 amino acids. Germline V gene lookup returns CDR1 LNHDA and CDR2 SQIVND (reference sequence). Trimming took 5 bases from V and 0 from J, leaving 10 bases between them. The CDR3 loop reads CASSLTGLNTEAFF. The CDR3 DNA reads as TGTGCCAGTAGTTTGACGGGGTTGAACACTGAAGCTTTCTTT.

A few counts support this clone. This chain links TRBV28 with TRBJ1-2; 7 bases match TRBD1. V gave up 7 bases and J gave up 5 bases; unmatched junction bases: 19. Germline V gene sequence: CDR1 MDHEN, CDR2 SYDVKM. The CDR3 totals 17 residues. CDR3 region: CASTTGGQGDNVYGYTF. The CDR3 nucleotides read TGTGCCAGCACGACGGGGGGGCAGGGGGATAATGTGTATGGCTACACCTTC.

The gene calls are TRBV6-7 and TRBJ1-1; no definite D call. TRBV6-7 is given ORF status, its function remaining uncertain. The ends were cut back, 5 bases at V and 1 base at J, with 8 bases in the middle. The CDR3 totals 13 residues. CDR3 residues: CASSKHPNTEAFF. DNA of the CDR3: TGTGCCAGCAGTAAACACCCGAACACTGAAGCTTTCTTT.

The rearrangement uses TRBV18 and TRBJ1-1, with D unclear. The CDR3 consists of 15 residues. The germline CDR1 and CDR2 sequences are KGHSH and LQKENI. Deletions cut 4 bases from V and 1 base from J, with 13 bases between. In DNA form, the CDR3 reads TGTGCCAGCTCACTTGGGCCTTTGGGGAACACTGAAGCTTTCTTT. Translated: CASSLGPLGNTEAFF.